This entry concerns a single T cell receptor (beta chain). Its specificity is not known. RNA extraction was followed by reverse transcription into cDNA, which acted as the sequencing template. Clones were read by immunoSEQ multiplex PCR, and TCRdb kept only the in-frame ones, dropping some. The top ten clones hold about 1.3% of a sample with 150,000 to 200,000 clones, under 80% of them seen once. Germline CDR1 KGHSH, CDR2 LQKENI. V lost 0 bases and J 8 bases, leaving 16 bases between the germline ends. The CDR3 covers 15 residues. Treatment of the sample: oral pan-JAK inhibitor, 5-10 mg twice daily. The data belong to a study of CD8+ T cells in alopecia areata. Notes on the study in general: Scalp clonality, together with expanded CD8+ clones among the top 100, fell significantly with tofacitinib. TCR sharing was clearer in mice than between patients, perhaps partly owing to patient HLA diversity. Across lesional scalp, and particularly alopecia totalis/universalis, clonality surpassed that of normal scalp.

This TCR was recovered from a human donor with alopecia areata. The rearrangement uses TRBV18 and TRBJ1-2; perhaps TRBD1 as D (5 bases). This specimen consisted of CD4+ T cells sorted from blood, obtained around week 49, from a patient treated with tofacitinib. The CDR3 sequence: CASSPPGGAIVGYTF. Here the CDR3 DNA reads TGTGCCAGCTCACCACCGGGCGGGGCAATCGTAGGCTACACCTTC.